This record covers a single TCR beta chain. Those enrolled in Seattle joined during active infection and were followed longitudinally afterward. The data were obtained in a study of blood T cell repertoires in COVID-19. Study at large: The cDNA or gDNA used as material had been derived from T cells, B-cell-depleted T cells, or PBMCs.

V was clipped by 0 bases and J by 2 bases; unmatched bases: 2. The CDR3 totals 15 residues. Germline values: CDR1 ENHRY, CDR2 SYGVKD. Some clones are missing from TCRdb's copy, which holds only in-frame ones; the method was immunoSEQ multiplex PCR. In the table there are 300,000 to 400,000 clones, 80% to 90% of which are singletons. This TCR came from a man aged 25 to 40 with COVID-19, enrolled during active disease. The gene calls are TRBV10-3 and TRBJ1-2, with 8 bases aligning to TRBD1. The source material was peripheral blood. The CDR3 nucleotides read TGTGCCATCAGTGAGTCTAGGACAGGGAACTATGGCTACACCTTC. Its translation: CAISESRTGNYGYTF.